This T cell receptor (beta chain) was documented in a study of shared clonotypes between healthy human individuals. Study details: Three CD4 naive, three CD4 memory, two CD8 naive and one CD8 memory plate were used per donor.

Assay runs were performed at deep level. TCRdb keeps only in-frame clones here, not all; method: immunoSEQ multiplex PCR. The table has some 900,000 clones, 76% seen once; the top ten hold roughly 1.5%. Trimming left V 2 bases short and J 10 bases short, with 9 bases between. This CDR3 has 12 residues. Germline CDR1 is MNHNY and CDR2 is SVGAGI (reference sequence). What was sequenced was memory CD4+ T cells sorted from blood. Subset specified: CD45RA-negative fraction. This sequence originates from a man between 18 and 29 years old in good health. The rearrangement uses TRBV6-6 and TRBJ1-5; unclear D gene. In DNA form, the CDR3 reads TGTGCCAGCAGTTACACACAAACCCCCCAGCATTTT. This translates into CASSYTQTPQHF.